This T cell receptor (beta chain) was recovered during a study of Ad26.COV2.S vaccination and SARS-CoV-2 variants (dated by TCRdb to about 2021). With regard to the full study: Donors in the vaccine arm were drawn from COV1001, a phase I-IIa trial of Ad26.COV2.S in healthy adults that was multicentre, randomized, double-blind and placebo-controlled. TCRbeta repertoire sequencing was used to assess the specificity and breadth of SARS-CoV-2-reactive T cell receptors after Ad26.COV2.S vaccination. Trial participants were randomized into five groups of five: low-dose or high-dose Ad26.COV2.S given once or twice, or placebo on both occasions. Ad26.COV2.S was administered intramuscularly at a dose of 5x10^10 or 1x10^11 viral particles, either as one shot or as two shots given 56 days apart. A total of roughly 30 samples were included in the TCR-sequenced set, comprising around 19 Ad26.COV2.S vaccine recipients, 5 placebo recipients and 8 SARS-CoV-2 convalescent individuals. Throughout the experiments and outcome assessment, investigators stayed blinded to trial group allocation.

The immunoSEQ Assay was the method used to sequence TCRbeta CDR3 regions. After extraction, genomic DNA underwent amplification by bias-controlled multiplex PCR, followed by high-throughput sequencing. The paper's processing steps were these. Collapsing and filtering of sequences were performed to quantify the absolute abundance of each unique TCRbeta CDR3 region. Usable DNA was measured by amplifying reference genes present in all nucleated cells, and TCRbeta template counts were normalized to that usable DNA to estimate T cell fraction. Repertoire TCRs were annotated as SARS-CoV-2-specific when V gene, CDR3 amino acid sequence and J gene were exactly matched to a known reactive TCR set. The reference SARS-CoV-2 TCR set was obtained from MIRA and was filtered for enrichment in COVID-19-positive ImmuneCODE repertoires, whereby public or cross-reactive TCRs were removed. Using the MIRA antigens, annotated TCRs were further analysed by specific ORF or by position within an ORF. Breadth was defined as the number of annotated unique rearrangements divided by the total number of unique productive rearrangements, and depth was defined as the summed frequency of the annotated unique rearrangements. Group comparisons of TCR breadth used two-sided Wilcoxon rank-sum tests. Not all clones reach the TCRdb copy of this immuneACCESS table, which keeps in-frame sequences only. Checked studies attribute under half of the gap to unresolved V genes and leave the rest unexplained. For V, J and clone size, that table is used; D and trimming come from the DNA. The sample table lists hundreds of thousands of clones, 89% of them with a count of one. 1.5% of the sample belongs to the ten largest clones.

The treatment or condition label here, explained by the study, means: roughly 20 received Ad26.COV2.S at low or high dose, single or two shots; 5 received placebo; per-sample allocation not given. Repertoires of vaccine and placebo recipients were sequenced from samples collected on day 63 after the first injection. Cohort 1b enrolled around 24 adults aged 18-55 years at a single site in Boston, USA, between 29 July and 7 August 2020. As a vaccine, Ad26.COV2.S was a replication-incompetent adenovirus type 26 vector that expressed a prefusion-stabilized SARS-CoV-2 spike protein derived from the original Wuhan strain. Points on this clone: Its antigen is currently not known. Base quality data are lacking; no much larger clone is found one base away.

Points the paper makes about the study in general: According to the authors, total T cell responses may have been underestimated by the TCR breadth and depth analyses. The study was not powered for comparison of responses between vaccine doses or regimens. Compared with placebo recipients, Ad26.COV2.S recipients showed higher spike-specific TCR breadth (P = 0.0014). Vaccine and placebo recipients had similar non-spike TCR breadth, a finding consistent with the vaccine containing only spike. After vaccination, substantial breadth of spike-specific CD8+ and CD4+ T cell responses was reported.

CDR1 MNHEY and CDR2 SMNVEV were looked up in the germline V gene (reference sequence). There are 16 amino acids in the CDR3, from cysteine to phenylalanine inclusive. Only the CDR3 part of the read is kept: 48 bases, read in frame from the first base. Between the V and J ends, shortened by 5 bases and 0 bases respectively, the junction contains 14 bases. Sample: peripheral blood, taken in a trial of Ad26.COV2.S vaccine versus placebo. The TCR originated in a person aged 18-65 years who received the Ad26.COV2.S COVID-19 vaccine or a placebo. The sequence joins TRBV27 to TRBJ1-3; a tentative D match to TRBD1 spans 5 bases. The CDR3 corresponds to CASSPGTANSGNTIYF. The nucleotide sequence is TGTGCCAGCAGTCCTGGGACGGCTAACTCTGGAAACACCATATATTTT.